These 15 T cell receptor beta chains originate from one sample sequenced in a study of cytomegalovirus exposure and HLA in healthy donors. Measured with immunoSEQ multiplex PCR; TCRdb has only the in-frame clones, and not every one. The sample has a few hundred thousand clones, 86% seen once; the top ten hold 0.7% to 0.85%. Material for sequencing was PBMCs. These receptors originate from a woman between 18 and 29 years old in good health and CMV-seronegative.

The chain combines TRBV4-3 with TRBJ2-3, with D possibly TRBD2 on 6 matching bases. The CDR3 totals 13 residues. The V gene lost 0 bases and the J gene lost 5 bases, with 6 bases spanning the gap. CDR1 is LGHNA, CDR2 YSLEER, per germline. The CDR3 DNA reads TGCGCCAGCAGCCAAGAAGCGGGAGATACGCAGTATTTT. This encodes CASSQEAGDTQYF.

This clone was seen only once. The chain employs TRBV7-2 and TRBJ2-7; D not certain. Germline CDR1 is SGHTA and CDR2 is FQGNSA. V lost 5 bases to trimming and J lost 1 base, with 12 bases between them. The length of the CDR3 is 14 residues. CDR3 sequence (DNA): TGTGCCAGCAGCCCCCCTTTAGCTTCCTACGAGCAGTACTTC. Amino acids: CASSPPLASYEQYF.

Only one count was recorded for this clone. Other DNA sequences from this sample encode an identical CDR3 as well. The V call is TRBV18, the J call TRBJ2-5; 9 nucleotides match TRBD1. Losses at the gene ends were 3 bases for V and 4 bases for J; bases not matched to a gene: 0. CDR3 length: 13 amino acids. CDR1 is KGHSH, CDR2 LQKENI, per germline. This CDR3 is CASSPTGGETQYF. In DNA, the CDR3 is TGTGCCAGCTCACCGACAGGGGGAGAGACCCAGTACTTC.

Turning to this clone: At one of its ends the junction is not consistent with the germline gene, which may arise from a read error. The chain carries TRBV5-1 and TRBJ2-5, with a possible D match to TRBD2 (6 bases). Germline values: CDR1 SGHRS, CDR2 YFSETQ. The CDR3 is 16 amino acids. CDR3 protein: CASRLASATYQETQYF. In nucleotides, the CDR3 is TGCGCCAGCAGGTTGGCTAGCGCAACGTACCAAGAGACCCAGTACTTC.

The chain employs TRBV13 and TRBJ1-1; a possible D gene is TRBD1 (6 bases). The CDR3 spans 15 residues. Germline V gene sequence: CDR1 PRHDT, CDR2 FYEKMQ (reference sequence). The V end was cut by 4 bases, the J end by 1 base, with 13 bases between. The CDR3 nucleotides read TGTGCCAGCAGCTCACCGACAGGTGGGAACACTGAAGCTTTCTTT. Amino acids: CASSSPTGGNTEAFF.

The rearrangement links TRBV5-1 to TRBJ2-3; 15 positions agree with TRBD2. Germline values: CDR1 SGHRS, CDR2 YFSETQ. J gave up 1 base and V 0 bases, and 3 bases lay outside the gene matches. This CDR3 contains 18 residues. The CDR3 nucleotides read TGCGCCAGCAGCTTGGGGACTAGCGGGAGGGCCGGCACAGATACGCAGTATTTT. The encoded protein is CASSLGTSGRAGTDTQYF.

In nucleotides, the CDR3 is TGTGCCAGCAGTACCCAGGTACTGGGGGCCAACGTCCTGACTTTC. Protein sequence: CASSTQVLGANVLTF. The rearrangement joins TRBV6-5 to TRBJ2-6; D gene ambiguous. This CDR3 comprises 15 residues. CDR1 and CDR2 (germline): MNHEY, SVGAGI. The V gene lost 5 bases and the J gene lost 4 bases, with 12 bases spanning the gap.

The chain has TRBV7-7 and TRBJ2-5, with D maybe TRBD2 (5 bases). Germline loops: CDR1 SSHAT, CDR2 FNYEAQ (reference sequence). This CDR3 spans 16 amino acids. Trimming cost V 1 base and J 2 bases, with 14 bases left between them. The CDR3 DNA follows: TGTGCCAGCAGCTTAGGTGGGCCAAGGGAGCAAGAGACCCAGTACTTC. Amino acid sequence: CASSLGGPREQETQYF.

This rearrangement joins TRBV4-2 to TRBJ2-7, with TRBD2 identical over 7 bases. The CDR3 length is 17 residues. V lost 4 bases, J lost 4 bases, and 16 bases stayed unmatched. Germline V gene sequence: CDR1 LGHNA, CDR2 YNFKEQ. The CDR3 reads CASSPLGWRESSYEQYF. The CDR3 region has the DNA TGTGCCAGCAGCCCCCTTGGGTGGCGGGAGTCCTCTTACGAGCAGTACTTC.

The rearrangement joins TRBV19 to TRBJ2-1, with D hard to call. CDR1 and CDR2 from the germline V gene are LNHDA and SQIVND (reference sequence). V gave up 9 bases and J gave up 5 bases, with 8 bases separating them. CDR3 length equals 11 residues. CDR3 region: CASNRDNEQFF. In DNA, the CDR3 is TGTGCCAGCAACCGGGACAATGAGCAGTTCTTC.

The V and J genes are TRBV29-1 and TRBJ1-1, with TRBD1 matching over 7 bases. CDR1 SQVTM and CDR2 ANQGSEA come from the germline V gene. The CDR3 covers 11 residues. V lost 4 bases to trimming and J lost 11 bases; unmatched junction nucleotides: 7. Written as DNA, the CDR3 is TGCAGCGTTGGGGACAGACTGGGGGCTTTCTTT. This gives the protein CSVGDRLGAFF.

The chain combines TRBV4-3 with TRBJ1-1; D is unclear. The CDR3 consists of 13 residues. Trimming pared 2 bases from V and 10 bases from J, leaving 14 bases between. Per germline, CDR1 LGHNA and CDR2 YSLEER. The CDR3 loop reads CASSQQLGSGAFF. CDR3 bases: TGCGCCAGCAGCCAACAATTGGGGAGTGGAGCTTTCTTT.

The chain combines TRBV15 with TRBJ2-2; no definite D call. Germline V gives CDR1 LNHNV, CDR2 YYDKDF (reference sequence). This CDR3 spans 15 amino acids. V lost 0 bases and J 7 bases, leaving 12 bases between the germline ends. The CDR3 sequence is CATSRELNNYGELFF. CDR3 DNA: TGTGCCACCAGCAGAGAGTTGAACAATTACGGGGAGCTGTTTTTT.

This clone was observed a single time. The J gene is TRBJ2-5, the V gene TRBV4-1; unclear D gene. This CDR3 is built from 16 residues. Germline values: CDR1 MGHRA, CDR2 YSYEKL. The germline V and J ends were trimmed by 0 bases and 1 base, with 12 bases remaining between them. The CDR3 here is CASSQDAVSGQETQYF. CDR3 DNA: TGCGCCAGCAGCCAAGATGCGGTGTCTGGCCAAGAGACCCAGTACTTC.

This sequence joins TRBV18 and TRBJ2-3; 9 bases fit TRBD2. The CDR3 covers 20 residues. Germline V lookup: CDR1 KGHSH, CDR2 LQKENI. The V gene end was trimmed by 4 bases and the J gene end by 5 bases; junction bases not matched to a gene: 22. The CDR3 loop reads CASSRIGLAPQNIGGDTQYF. The CDR3 coding sequence is TGTGCCAGCTCACGGATCGGACTAGCGCCTCAGAATATAGGTGGAGATACGCAGTATTTT.